This record covers a single T cell receptor beta chain. Its antigen is undetermined. The entry originates in a study of T cell responses to AZD1222 COVID-19 vaccine. Points from the study as a whole: Variant regions that are unmutated are reportedly the target of nearly half of spike-specific TCRs.

Germline CDR1 LNHNV, CDR2 YYDKDF (reference sequence). The CDR3 length is 15 residues. The V gene lost 0 bases and the J gene lost 0 bases, with 8 bases spanning the gap. Profiled with immunoSEQ multiplex PCR; TCRdb holds only in-frame clones, not every one. This sample yields some 80,000 clones, of which more than 85% are seen a single time; 5.2% belongs to the top ten. This receptor was taken from an adult in good health. The V and J genes are TRBV15 and TRBJ1-2; D gene unclear. The sequenced sample was peripheral blood, obtained on day 0 of AZD1222 vaccination. CDR3 residues: CATSRDRISNYGYTF. The CDR3, as DNA: TGTGCCACCAGCAGAGACAGGATTTCTAACTATGGCTACACCTTC.